The next 8 T cell receptor beta chains were all read from a single sample in a study of T-cell reconstitution after alpha-beta-depleted transplantation in children. A TCRbeta library incorporating unique molecular identifiers was prepared. TCRdb independently ran MiXCR on the PCR reads; one entry per CDR3 protein. The sample shows 140,000 to 150,000 distinct CDR3 sequences, 7.5% to 9% of them seen only once. Sample: PBMCs, mostly from graft donor cells, taken 180 days after TCRalphabeta/CD19-depleted stem cell transplant. These receptors were collected from a female patient between 2 and 10 years old who had a stem cell transplant for congenital amegakaryocytic thrombocytopenia, so the T cells may come from the graft donor.

In the case of this clonotype: One junction end does not reproduce the germline sequence, and a read error may be involved. The chain has TRBV4-1 and TRBJ1-5, with 9 bases matching TRBD1. Germline-derived CDR1 and CDR2 are MGHRA and YSYEKL. The CDR3 sequence is 15 residues long. The CDR3 loop reads CASSAGTGTRGPQHF. In nucleotides, the CDR3 is TGTGCCAGCAGCGCCGGGACAGGGACGCGAGGTCCCCAGCATTTT.

This clonotype occurred a few times. This chain uses TRBV18 with TRBJ2-1; D gene unclear. The V end was cut by 2 bases, the J end by 5 bases, with 13 bases between. Germline assignment: CDR1 KGHSH and CDR2 LQKENI. The CDR3 is made up of 15 amino acids. CDR3 region: CASSPSLGTDNEQFF. The CDR3 nucleotides read TGTGCCAGCTCACCATCACTCGGAACCGACAATGAGCAGTTCTTC.

Worth noting for this clonotype: The junction does not match germline at one end; this may be a read error. The chain's CDR3 is CVSTETSGRPYEQYF. CDR3 in DNA: TGTGTCAGCACCGAGACTAGCGGGAGGCCCTACGAGCAGTACTTC. This chain links TRBV28 with TRBJ2-7, with 13 bases that match TRBD2. This CDR3 contains 15 residues. CDR1 and CDR2 (germline): MDHEN, SYDVKM.

The rearrangement uses TRBV7-2 and TRBJ2-7; no firm D call. The CDR3 is 13 amino acids. Trimming stripped 2 bases from V and 3 bases from J, with 8 bases between. Germline CDR1 is SGHTA and CDR2 is FQGNSA. The CDR3 reads CASSLMEHYEQYF. The CDR3 nucleotides read TGTGCCAGCAGCTTAATGGAACACTACGAGCAGTACTTC. Full variable domain (missing parts from reference TRBV7-2 and TRBJ2-7): GAGVSQSPSNKVTEKGKDVELRCDPISGHTALYWYRQSLGQGLEFLIYFQGNSAPDKSGLPSDRFSAERTGGSVSTLTIQRTQQEDSAVYLCASSLMEHYEQYFGPGTRLTVT.

This clonotype was seen repeatedly, ten times or more. The chain recombines TRBV6-1 with TRBJ2-2, with D unclear. The V end was cut by 4 bases, the J end by 5 bases, with 8 bases between. Germline V gene data show CDR1 as MNHNS and CDR2 as SASEGT. The CDR3 extends over 13 amino acids. The CDR3 protein is CASSGRGTGELFF. The CDR3 coding sequence is TGTGCCAGCAGTGGCAGAGGAACCGGGGAGCTGTTTTTT.

This clonotype was recorded at least ten times. The chain is built from TRBV5-1 and TRBJ2-2; unclear D gene. The V and J ends lost 0 bases and 4 bases respectively, with 7 bases between them. The CDR3 contains 14 residues. Germline CDR1 reads SGHRS; CDR2 reads YFSETQ. CDR3 sequence (DNA): TGCGCCAGCAGCTTGGAGGGCCTCACCGGGGAGCTGTTTTTT. This encodes CASSLEGLTGELFF.

This clonotype was recorded many times. The chain links TRBV10-3 to TRBJ1-1; perhaps TRBD1 as D (5 bases). The V gene lost 6 bases and the J gene lost 0 bases, with 11 bases spanning the gap. The CDR3 extends over 14 amino acids. Germline V CDR1 and CDR2: ENHRY, SYGVKD. The CDR3 nucleotides are TGTGCCATCAGCACGACAGATTTGAACACTGAAGCTTTCTTT. Its protein product is CAISTTDLNTEAFF.

This clonotype has ten or more counts. J is TRBJ2-1 and V is TRBV10-3; no definite D call. The CDR3 spans 15 residues. CDR1 ENHRY and CDR2 SYGVKD come from the germline V gene. Trimming removed 3 bases at V and 2 bases at J, with 11 bases between. The chain's CDR3 is CAISDPGTPYNEQFF. The CDR3 DNA reads as TGTGCCATCAGTGATCCAGGAACCCCCTACAATGAGCAGTTCTTC.